The clone carrying this TCR beta chain was recorded once. The CDR3 length is 15 residues. V was cut by 2 bases and J by 4 bases, with 14 bases left in between. Germline CDR1 and CDR2: KGHSH and LQKENI. This entry belongs to a study of OX40 agonist ivuxolimab in advanced cancers. Measured with immunoSEQ multiplex PCR; TCRdb has only the in-frame clones, and not every one. The sample records about 95,000 clones, roughly 89% being singletons. The receptor was isolated from an adult with an advanced solid tumor such as melanoma, head and neck, liver or kidney cancer. The sequenced sample was CD4+ or CD8+ T cells sorted from blood, obtained in a trial of the OX40 agonist ivuxolimab. V and J are TRBV18 and TRBJ1-1; no clear D. CDR3 sequence reads: CASSPGPVGRTEAFF. CDR3 in DNA: TGTGCCAGCTCACCAGGGCCGGTGGGTCGCACTGAAGCTTTCTTT.